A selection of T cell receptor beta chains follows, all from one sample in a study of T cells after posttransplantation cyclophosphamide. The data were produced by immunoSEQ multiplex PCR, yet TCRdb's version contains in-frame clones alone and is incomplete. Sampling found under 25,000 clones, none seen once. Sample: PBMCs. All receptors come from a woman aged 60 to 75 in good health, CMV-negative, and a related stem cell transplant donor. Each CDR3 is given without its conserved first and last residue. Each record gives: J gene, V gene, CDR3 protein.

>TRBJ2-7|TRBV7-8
ASSVSSYEQY
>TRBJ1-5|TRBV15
ATSRDPGGNQPQH
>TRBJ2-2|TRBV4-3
ASSQATGTNTGELF
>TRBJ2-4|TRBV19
ASSMRQGGDIQY
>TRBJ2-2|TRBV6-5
ASRGGTGELF
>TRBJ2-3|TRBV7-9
ASSSTGISTDTQY
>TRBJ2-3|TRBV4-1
ASSGGGGWLLDTQY
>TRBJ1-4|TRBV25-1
ASGAQGRGEKLF
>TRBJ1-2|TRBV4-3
ASSQDRLGGYT
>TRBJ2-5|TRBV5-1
ASHGVGGQETQY
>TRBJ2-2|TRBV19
ASRISGRSGELF
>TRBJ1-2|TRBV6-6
ATTVSNYGYT
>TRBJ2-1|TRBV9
ASSPEIAGDEQF
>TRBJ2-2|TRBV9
ASSVAGTANTGELF
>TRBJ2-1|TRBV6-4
ASKWEPTGNEQF
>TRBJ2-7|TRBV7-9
ASQGGREPAQY
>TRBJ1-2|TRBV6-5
ASSYGSHGYT
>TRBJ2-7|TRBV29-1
SVESGREQY
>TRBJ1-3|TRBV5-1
ASRPSLAGGNTIY
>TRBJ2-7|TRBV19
ASSLGQGIHEQY
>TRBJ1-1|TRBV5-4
ASSIGQGALNTEAF
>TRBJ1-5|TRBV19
ASRGQGEGQPQH
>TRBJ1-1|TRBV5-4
ASSLAPDRNTEAF
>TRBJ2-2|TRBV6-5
ASSHRLNTGELF
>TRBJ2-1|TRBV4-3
ASSPRLAGVGNEQF
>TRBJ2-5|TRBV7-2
ASSLERRLAGETQY
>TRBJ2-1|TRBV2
ASQTGTSYNEQF
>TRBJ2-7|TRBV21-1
ASSKCGDAYEQY
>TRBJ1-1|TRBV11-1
ASSSRQGQVKNTEAF
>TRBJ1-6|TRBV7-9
ASSAGQGNSPLH
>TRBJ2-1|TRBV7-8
ASSLAQAGAEQF
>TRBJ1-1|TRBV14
ASSPRTAAEAF
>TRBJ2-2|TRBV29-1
SVEDLGQSTGELF
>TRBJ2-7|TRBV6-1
ASRGTGAYEQY
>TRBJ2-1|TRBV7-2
ASVGSGGWYNEQF
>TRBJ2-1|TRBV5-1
ASSSTGTSGRIYNEQF
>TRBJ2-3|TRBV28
ASSSIAGGRGDTQY
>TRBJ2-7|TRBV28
ASSLSTSGRSEQY
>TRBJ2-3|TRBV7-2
ASSTSGTGMNTQY
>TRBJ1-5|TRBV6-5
ASSYSYNQPQH
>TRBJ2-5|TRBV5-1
ASSLEAGSWETQY
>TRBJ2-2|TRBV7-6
ASSLAGSNTGELF
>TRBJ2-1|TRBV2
ASTGTSGGEQF
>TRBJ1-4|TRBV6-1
ASSEALGVLNEKLF
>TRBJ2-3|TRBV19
ASSRTGTRGGTDTQY
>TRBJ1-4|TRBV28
APRLRGTEKLF
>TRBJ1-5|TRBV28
ASSWLQGAIGAQH
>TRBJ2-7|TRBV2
ASSLLYEQY
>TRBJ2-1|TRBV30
AWSVSGRRGNEQF
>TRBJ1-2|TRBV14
ASSGRDRASGYT
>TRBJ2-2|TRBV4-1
ASSQDGRGRTGELF
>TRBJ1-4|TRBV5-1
ASSLARGNNEKLF
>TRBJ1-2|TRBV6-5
ASSYSMAVTNYGYT
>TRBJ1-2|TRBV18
ASSPPSPRGEGYT
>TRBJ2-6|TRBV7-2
ASSITGLAGGSGANVLT
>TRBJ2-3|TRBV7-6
ASSLEASGRDTDTQY
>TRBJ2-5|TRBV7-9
ASSFSTYQETQY
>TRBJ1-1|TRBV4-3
ASSQDPGSTEAF